These T cell receptor beta chains were read from a single sample in a study of T cell responses to AZD1222 COVID-19 vaccine. Method: immunoSEQ multiplex PCR; TCRdb's copy keeps in-frame clones and lacks some. The data contain 150,000 to 200,000 clones, approximately 94% of them seen just once; the ten biggest clones take up under 6%. The sample was peripheral blood, taken 28 days after the second AZD1222 dose. These receptors were taken from an adult who received the AZD1222 COVID-19 vaccine. The CDR3 runs from the conserved cysteine through the conserved F or W. Each record gives: D gene, V gene, clone size, J gene, CDR3 protein, CDR3 DNA. The D gene is left open where the match is weak. Clone sizes are given selectively: once, few, many, or a class where the clone is expanded.

>TRBD1|TRBV28|NA|TRBJ1-1
CASLGTGIAEAFF
TGTGCCAGCCTCGGGACAGGGATCGCTGAAGCTTTCTTT
>NA|TRBV6-6|NA|TRBJ1-5
CASISTGKEPQHF
TGTGCCAGCATTAGTACGGGTAAGGAACCCCAGCATTTT
>NA|TRBV30|NA|TRBJ2-1
CAWSVRGTTGNEQFF
TGTGCCTGGAGTGTAAGAGGGACAACCGGGAATGAGCAGTTCTTC
>NA|TRBV19|NA|TRBJ2-5
CASSISYSETQYF
TGTGCCAGTAGTATTAGTTATTCAGAGACCCAGTACTTC
>TRBD2|TRBV2|NA|TRBJ2-2
CASGRTSGGAGELFF
TGTGCCAGCGGGAGGACTAGCGGGGGGGCCGGGGAGCTGTTTTTT
>NA|TRBV5-1|NA|TRBJ2-6
CASSLAGTGANVLTF
TGCGCCAGCAGCTTGGCTGGGACCGGGGCCAACGTCCTGACTTTC
>TRBD1|TRBV5-4|NA|TRBJ1-2
CASRFGTGVGYTF
TGTGCCAGCAGATTCGGGACAGGGGTCGGCTACACCTTC
>NA|TRBV30|NA|TRBJ2-1
CAWGEGGQTYNEQFF
TGTGCCTGGGGGGAGGGGGGCCAGACCTACAATGAGCAGTTCTTC
>NA|TRBV12-3/TRBV12-4|NA|TRBJ2-7
CASSSGSATYQHF
TGTGCCAGCAGTTCTGGATCGGCTACGTATCAGCACTTC
>NA|TRBV28|once|TRBJ2-7
CASRSQGSRYEQYF
TGTGCCAGCAGGTCCCAGGGGAGCAGGTACGAGCAGTACTTC
>NA|TRBV4-2|NA|TRBJ1-3
CASSLEAGRANTIYF
TGTGCCAGCAGCCTGGAGGCGGGAAGGGCAAACACCATATATTTT
>NA|TRBV7-3|NA|TRBJ2-7
CASWDGSYEQYF
TGTGCCAGTTGGGACGGCTCCTACGAGCAGTACTTC
>NA|TRBV30|NA|TRBJ1-2
CAWSGRSNYGYTF
TGTGCCTGGAGTGGGAGATCTAACTATGGCTACACCTTC
>NA|TRBV3-1/TRBV3-2|NA|TRBJ1-2
CASSHVYGYTF
TGTGCCAGCAGCCATGTCTATGGCTACACCTTC